One sample yielded the 25 T cell receptor beta chains listed below, sequenced in a study of early T cells in non-severe SARS-CoV-2 infection. TCRdb reanalysed the 5' RACE reads using MiXCR and keeps one entry per CDR3 protein. The sample holds tens of thousands of distinct CDR3 sequences, around 11% seen once. Material for sequencing was whole blood. The receptors come from an adult who was a healthcare worker with PCR-confirmed SARS-CoV-2 infection or an uninfected control (not recorded which).

This clonotype has a count of ten or more. This chain connects TRBV24-1 to TRBJ2-1, with a tentative D call TRBD2 (5 bases). CDR1 is KGHDR, CDR2 SFDVKD, per germline. Between the trimmed V and J ends, which lost 0 bases and 0 bases, there was a span of 8 bases. There are 16 residues in the CDR3. This CDR3 reads CATSDLVGSSYNEQFF. The CDR3 DNA is TGTGCCACCAGTGATTTGGTAGGGAGCTCCTACAATGAGCAGTTCTTC.

The chain uses TRBV29-1 and TRBJ2-7; D not resolved. CDR3 length: 13 amino acids. Germline CDR1 reads SQVTM; CDR2 reads ANQGSEA. V lost 4 bases and J 4 bases, leaving 14 bases between the germline ends. CDR3 in amino acids: CSVVLDVGYEQYF. The CDR3 DNA follows: TGCAGCGTTGTTTTGGACGTTGGGTACGAGCAGTACTTC.

The chain couples TRBV20-1 to TRBJ2-3; the match to TRBD1 covers 9 bases. Germline assignment: CDR1 DFQATT and CDR2 SNEGSKA (reference sequence). Trimming cost V 3 bases and J 4 bases; bases outside gene matches: 11. The CDR3 is 16 residues long. CDR3 nucleotide sequence: TGCAGTGCTAGCGACAGGGGGGCCACACTGGCAGATACGCAGTATTTT. It codes for CSASDRGATLADTQYF.

In its sample, this clonotype was seen a few times. The rearrangement joins TRBV12-3 or TRBV12-4 to TRBJ1-3; possibly TRBD1 for D (5 bases). This CDR3 spans 13 amino acids. Trimming cost V 6 bases and J 0 bases, with 6 bases left between them. The CDR3 loop reads CASRTVSGNTIYF. The CDR3 DNA follows: TGTGCCAGCAGGACAGTCTCTGGAAACACCATATATTTT.

V is TRBV2 and J is TRBJ2-5, with 8 bases lining up with TRBD2. The CDR3 extends over 13 amino acids. Germline values: CDR1 SNHLY, CDR2 FYNNEI. The J segment lost 6 bases and the V segment lost 6 bases, leaving 6 bases of the junction unmatched. CDR3 DNA: TGTGCCAGCAGGAAGACTAGCGCCAAGACCCAGTACTTC. Translation: CASRKTSAKTQYF.

The V call is TRBV5-5, the J call TRBJ2-1, with a weak D call TRBD1 (6 bases). Per the germline V gene, CDR1 is SGHKS and CDR2 is YYEKEE (reference sequence). This CDR3 is 15 amino acids long. Deletions cut 2 bases from V and 6 bases from J, with 15 bases between. The CDR3 sequence: CASSFRRGRGNEQFF. Here the CDR3 DNA reads TGTGCCAGCAGCTTCCGCAGGGGAAGAGGCAATGAGCAGTTCTTC.

In this sample, this clonotype turned up many times. The chain carries TRBV29-1 and TRBJ2-7, with D possibly being TRBD1 (7 bases). Germline CDR1 and CDR2: SQVTM and ANQGSEA. V lost 2 bases, J lost 12 bases, and 14 bases lay in between. This CDR3 has 11 residues. CDR3: CSVEWGDSRYF. Written as DNA, the CDR3 is TGCAGCGTTGAATGGGGGGACAGTAGGTACTTC.

The genes are TRBV29-1 and TRBJ2-3; tentative D call: TRBD1 (5 bases). This CDR3 comprises 14 residues. The V gene's germline CDR1 is SQVTM and CDR2 ANQGSEA. Between the trimmed V and J ends, which lost 4 bases and 2 bases, there was a span of 13 bases. CDR3 in DNA: TGCAGCGTTGTTACCAGGGCAAACACAGATACGCAGTATTTT. Translation: CSVVTRANTDTQYF.

The sample holds a few counts of this clonotype. The junction departs from germline at one end; a sequencing error may be responsible. CDR3 coding DNA: TGTGCCAGCAGCACCCGGGACAGGGACACTGAAGTTTTCTTT. Protein product: CASSTRDRDTEVFF. The chain is built from TRBV7-9 and TRBJ1-1, with 9 bases matching TRBD1. The CDR3 spans 14 residues. Germline-derived CDR1 and CDR2 are SEHNR and FQNEAQ (reference sequence).

This clonotype was seen ten or more times. The chain has TRBV2 and TRBJ2-3; perhaps TRBD1 as D (6 bases). The CDR3 loop spans 13 amino acids. The germline CDR1 and CDR2 sequences are SNHLY and FYNNEI. V dropped 4 bases and J dropped 4 bases, with 9 bases sitting between them. The CDR3 sequence: CASSAGTPDTQYF. As DNA, the CDR3 is TGTGCCAGCAGTGCCGGGACACCAGATACGCAGTATTTT.

This clonotype was detected ten times or more. CDR3: CASSLYGNTGELFF. CDR3 sequence (DNA): TGTGCCAGCAGCTTATACGGCAACACCGGGGAGCTGTTTTTT. The J gene is TRBJ2-2, the V gene TRBV11-2, with D unresolved. CDR3 length equals 14 residues. The germline V and J ends were trimmed by 2 bases and 2 bases, with 6 bases remaining between them. From germline, CDR1 is SGHAT and CDR2 FQNNGV. Together with reference TRBV11-2 and TRBJ2-2, the CDR3 gives the full variable domain: EAGVAQSPRYKIIEKRQSVAFWCNPISGHATLYWYQQILGQGPKLLIQFQNNGVVDDSQLPKDRFSAERLKGVDSTLKIQPAKLEDSAVYLCASSLYGNTGELFFGEGSRLTVL.

This clonotype was detected ten times or more. The chain combines TRBV6-6 with TRBJ2-7; 9 bases are shared with TRBD1. V was pared by 7 bases and J by 6 bases, with 4 bases of the junction left unmatched. Germline loops: CDR1 MNHNY, CDR2 SVGAGI (reference sequence). CDR3 length: 12 amino acids. CDR3 amino acids: CASTGQGVEQYF. The DNA for the CDR3 is TGTGCCAGCACGGGACAGGGAGTCGAGCAGTACTTC.

The rearrangement joins TRBV3-1 to TRBJ1-6, with a tentative D call TRBD1 (5 bases). Germline CDR1 and CDR2: LGHDT and YNNKEL (reference sequence). V lost 0 bases and J lost 9, with 15 bases in between. The CDR3 consists of 16 residues. The CDR3 protein is CASSQDRGTVRSPLHF. CDR3 sequence (DNA): TGTGCCAGCAGCCAAGATCGAGGGACTGTTCGTTCACCCCTCCACTTT.

The rearrangement links TRBV7-2 to TRBJ2-3; maybe TRBD2 (5 bases). Trimming removed 1 base at V and 8 bases at J, with 10 bases between. CDR1 is SGHTA and CDR2 is FQGNSA in the germline V gene. The CDR3 is 13 residues long. Here the CDR3 DNA reads TGTGCCAGCAGCTTAGGAGGGTTTGGTACGCAGTATTTT. Its protein is CASSLGGFGTQYF.

The V call is TRBV4-1, the J call TRBJ1-2; a possible D gene is TRBD1 (5 bases). The CDR3 covers 16 residues. Germline V gene sequence: CDR1 MGHRA, CDR2 YSYEKL. Trimming cost V 0 bases and J 4 bases, with 15 bases left between them. The CDR3 coding sequence is TGCGCCAGCAGCCAAGAGTGGCCAGGGCTATCCTATGGCTACACCTTC. Its translation: CASSQEWPGLSYGYTF.

The chain employs TRBV20-1 and TRBJ2-1, with a possible D match to TRBD2 (5 bases). CDR1 is DFQATT, CDR2 SNEGSKA, per germline (reference sequence). The CDR3 sequence is 14 residues long. The V end lost 5 bases, the J end lost 4 bases, and 15 bases lay between the germline ends. The DNA for the CDR3 is TGCAGTGCTTCGGCGAGGAGGTTTTACAATGAGCAGTTCTTC. It yields the protein CSASARRFYNEQFF.

As concerns this clonotype: It may be a read error: a sequence one base away is much more abundant. The chain combines TRBV7-8 with TRBJ2-7, with D perhaps TRBD1 or TRBD2 (6 bases each). CDR1 and CDR2 (germline): SGHVS, FQNEAQ. The V end was cut by 8 bases, the J end by 3 bases, with 17 bases between. The length of the CDR3 is 14 residues. As DNA, the CDR3 is TGTGCCAGCGGGGGCCAGGGGACTTTCTACGAGCAGTACTTC. As protein: CASGGQGTFYEQYF.

The chain carries TRBV10-3 and TRBJ1-3, with a possible D match to TRBD1 (5 bases). The CDR3 length is 13 residues. V lost 4 bases, J lost 4 bases, and 8 bases lay in between. CDR1 and CDR2 (germline): ENHRY, SYGVKD. The CDR3 protein is CAISVGTGNTIYF. As DNA, the CDR3 is TGTGCCATCAGTGTAGGGACGGGAAACACCATATATTTT.

The V gene is TRBV28, the J gene TRBJ2-7, with 9 bases identical to TRBD1. The V gene end was trimmed by 10 bases and the J gene end by 0 bases; junction bases not matched to a gene: 10. CDR3 length: 15 amino acids. Germline values: CDR1 MDHEN, CDR2 SYDVKM. This chain's CDR3 is CAIAPGQGISYEQYF. In DNA, the CDR3 is TGTGCCATTGCCCCGGGACAGGGAATCTCCTACGAGCAGTACTTC. The full variable domain, its missing parts supplied by reference TRBV28 and TRBJ2-7, is DVKVTQSSRYLVKRTGEKVFLECVQDMDHENMFWYRQDPGLGLRLIYFSYDVKMKEKGDIPEGYSVSREKKERFSLILESASTNQTSMYLCAIAPGQGISYEQYFGPGTRLTVT.

Many counts were recorded for this clonotype. The rearrangement links TRBV7-2 to TRBJ1-2; 8 bases map to TRBD1. V lost 3 bases, J lost 4 bases, and 4 bases stayed unmatched. From germline, CDR1 is SGHTA and CDR2 FQGNSA. The CDR3 is 14 amino acids. Here the CDR3 DNA reads TGTGCCAGCAGCTTTTACAGGGGGGGCTATGGCTACACCTTC. This encodes CASSFYRGGYGYTF. Drawing the rest from reference TRBV7-2 and TRBJ1-2, the complete variable domain is GAGVSQSPSNKVTEKGKDVELRCDPISGHTALYWYRQSLGQGLEFLIYFQGNSAPDKSGLPSDRFSAERTGGSVSTLTIQRTQQEDSAVYLCASSFYRGGYGYTFGSGTRLTVV.

Turning to this clonotype: A much larger clone lies one base from this, so it may be a read error. The chain links TRBV2 to TRBJ1-2, with D possibly being TRBD1 (6 bases). Germline CDR1 reads SNHLY; CDR2 reads FYNNEI. V lost 2 bases, J lost 4 bases, and 11 bases lay in between. The CDR3 extends over 14 amino acids. In DNA form, the CDR3 reads TGTGCCAGCAGTGAAAGGGACATGGGCTATGGCTACACCTTC. Translating it yields CASSERDMGYGYTF.

This clonotype was seen a few times. V is TRBV7-2 and J is TRBJ2-3; 7 positions agree with TRBD1. The CDR3 is 13 amino acids. CDR1 SGHTA and CDR2 FQGNSA come from the germline V gene. Losses at the gene ends were 3 bases for V and 6 bases for J; bases not matched to a gene: 3. CDR3 coding DNA: TGTGCCAGCAGCTTCAACAGGGGTGATACGCAGTATTTT. Its translation: CASSFNRGDTQYF.

This clonotype was picked up many times. The chain recombines TRBV13 with TRBJ1-1; D call uncertain. This CDR3 is 14 amino acids long. The V end was cut by 0 bases, the J end by 2 bases, with 7 bases between. Germline loops: CDR1 PRHDT, CDR2 FYEKMQ (reference sequence). CDR3 sequence reads: CASSLGRANTEAFF. CDR3 DNA: TGTGCCAGCAGCTTAGGCAGAGCTAACACTGAAGCTTTCTTT.

In its sample, this clonotype was seen a few times. This chain connects TRBV7-9 to TRBJ1-1; D gene unclear. Germline CDR1 is SEHNR and CDR2 is FQNEAQ (reference sequence). Trimming took off 5 bases at V and 1 base at J, with 8 bases between the two ends. The CDR3 has 13 amino acids. The CDR3 loop is CASSPRQNTEAFF. CDR3 coding DNA: TGTGCCAGCAGCCCTCGACAGAACACTGAAGCTTTCTTT. Full variable domain (outside the CDR3, taken from reference TRBV7-9 and TRBJ1-1): DTGVSQNPRHKITKRGQNVTFRCDPISEHNRLYWYRQTLGQGPEFLTYFQNEAQLEKSRLLSDRFSAERPKGSFSTLEIQRTEQGDSAMYLCASSPRQNTEAFFGQGTRLTVV.

Only a few counts were recorded for this clonotype. The gene calls are TRBV13 and TRBJ2-1, with D uncertain. The CDR3 covers 14 residues. CDR1 is PRHDT, CDR2 FYEKMQ, per germline (reference sequence). V was cut by 1 base and J by 10 bases, with 14 bases left in between. The CDR3, as DNA: TGTGCCAGCAGCTTAGCTTCAGTCTCCAGGGAGCAGTTCTTC. Its protein product is CASSLASVSREQFF.